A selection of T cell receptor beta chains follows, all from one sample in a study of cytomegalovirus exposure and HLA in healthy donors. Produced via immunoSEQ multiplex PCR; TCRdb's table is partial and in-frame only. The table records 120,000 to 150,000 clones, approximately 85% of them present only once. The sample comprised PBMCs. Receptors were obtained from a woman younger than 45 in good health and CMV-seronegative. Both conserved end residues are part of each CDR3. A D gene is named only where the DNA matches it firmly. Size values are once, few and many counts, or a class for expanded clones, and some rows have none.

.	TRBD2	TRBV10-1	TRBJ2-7	TGCGCCAGCAGTGAGACGGGAGGGGCCGGCGAGCAGTACTTC	CASSETGGAGEQYF
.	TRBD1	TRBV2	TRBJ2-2	TGTGCCAGCAGAGGGACAGTTAACACCGGGGAGCTGTTTTTT	CASRGTVNTGELFF
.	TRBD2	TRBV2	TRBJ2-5	TGTGCCACCTCGGGACTAGCAAAAGAGACCCAGTACTTC	CATSGLAKETQYF
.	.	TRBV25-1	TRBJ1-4	TGTGCCAGCAGTGAGACAACAGGATATAATGAAAAACTGTTTTTT	CASSETTGYNEKLFF
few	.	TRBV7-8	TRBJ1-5	TGTGCCAGCAGCTTAGCTTTCGGGTTTACAAGTACCCAGCCCCAGCATTTT	CASSLAFGFTSTQPQHF
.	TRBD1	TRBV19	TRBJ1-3	TGTGCCAGTAGTATACGCAGGGGGCCTGGAAACACCATATATTTT	CASSIRRGPGNTIYF
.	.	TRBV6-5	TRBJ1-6	TGTGCCAGCAGTTACGTGCAGGGTAATAATTCACCCCTCCACTTT	CASSYVQGNNSPLHF
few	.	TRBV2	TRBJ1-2	TGTGCCAGCCGTGGTCAGGGCGAGGCCTATGGCTACACCTTC	CASRGQGEAYGYTF
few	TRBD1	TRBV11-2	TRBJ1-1	TGTGCCAGTGCGGACAGGGGTGTCGGCACTGAAGCTTTCTTT	CASADRGVGTEAFF
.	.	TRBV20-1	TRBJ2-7	TGCAGTGCTAGTTGGAGGCCAGAGCAGTACTTC	CSASWRPEQYF
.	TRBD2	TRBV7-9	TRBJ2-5	TGTGCCAGCAGCCGGGGGGGGCGTGAGACCCAGTACTTC	CASSRGGRETQYF
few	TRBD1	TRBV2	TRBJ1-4	TGTGCCAGCAGTGAAGCGTCGGGACAGGGGACTGAAAAACTGTTTTTT	CASSEASGQGTEKLFF
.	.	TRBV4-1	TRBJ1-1	TGCGCCAGCAGCCGGGACTACGGGAACACTGAAGCTTTCTTT	CASSRDYGNTEAFF
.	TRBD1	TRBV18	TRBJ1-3	TGTGCCAGCTCAGAGCAGGGGGCAAGTGGAAACACCATATATTTT	CASSEQGASGNTIYF
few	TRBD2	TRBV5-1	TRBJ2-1	TGCGCCAGCAGCTTGGCCGGGCAAGGACTAGCGAACGATGAGCAGTTCTTC	CASSLAGQGLANDEQFF
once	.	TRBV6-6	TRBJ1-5	TGTGCCAGCAGTTCCCTGGGAGGGTATCAGCCCCAGCATTTT	CASSSLGGYQPQHF
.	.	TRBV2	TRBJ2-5	TGTGCCAGCAGTGAGGAGGGGGCGAAGGTGGAGACCCAGTACTTC	CASSEEGAKVETQYF
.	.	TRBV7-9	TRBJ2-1	TGTGCCAGCAGTAACAGATCCTACAATGAGCAGTTCTTC	CASSNRSYNEQFF
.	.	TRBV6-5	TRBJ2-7	TGTGCCAGCAGTAGCTACTCCGGGTCCTACGAGCAGTACTTC	CASSSYSGSYEQYF
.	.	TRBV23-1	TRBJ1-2	TGCGCCAGTCCGGGACACCCGAACTATGGCTACACCTTC	CASPGHPNYGYTF
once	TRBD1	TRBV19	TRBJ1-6	TGTGCCAGTAGTATTGGGGGACAGATAGCCTCTTCACCCCTCCACTTT	CASSIGGQIASSPLHF
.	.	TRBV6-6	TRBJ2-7	TGTGCCAGCACTCAAGGGCCAGGGTCCTACGAGCAGTACTTC	CASTQGPGSYEQYF
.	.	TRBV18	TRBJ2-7	TGTGCCAGCTCACTTACAGCTACTTCCTACGAGCAGTACTTC	CASSLTATSYEQYF
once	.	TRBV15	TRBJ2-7	TGTGCCACCAGCAGAGAGTCATCCTACGAGCAGTACTTC	CATSRESSYEQYF
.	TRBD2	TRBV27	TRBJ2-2	TGTGCCAGCAGTTTTTTTGGGCGGGGGGGCGGCGGGGAGCTGTTTTTT	CASSFFGRGGGGELFF
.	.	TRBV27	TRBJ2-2	TGTGCCAGCAGTTACGCAGGGGCCGTTATCACCGGGGAGCTGTTTTTT	CASSYAGAVITGELFF
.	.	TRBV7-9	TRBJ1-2	TGTGCCAGCAGCTTAGAACAACCTAACTATGGCTACACCTTC	CASSLEQPNYGYTF
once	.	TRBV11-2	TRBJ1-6	TGTGCCAGCAGCTTATTTGGGTCAGGATCACCCCTCCACTTT	CASSLFGSGSPLHF
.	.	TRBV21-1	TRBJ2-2	TGTGCCAGCAGCAAACCCGGGACTAGCGGGGGGGCCGGGGAGCTGTTTTTT	CASSKPGTSGGAGELFF
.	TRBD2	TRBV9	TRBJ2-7	TGTGCCAGCAGCTCGGGGGGGGGACTAGGCTACTACGAGCAGTACTTC	CASSSGGGLGYYEQYF
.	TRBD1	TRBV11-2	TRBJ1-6	TGTGCCAGCACCATTTCCGGGACAGGGACTTCACCCCTCCACTTT	CASTISGTGTSPLHF
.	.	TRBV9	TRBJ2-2	TGTGCCAGCAGCGTTCTTCCCACAGGGAGCGCCGGGGAGCTGTTTTTT	CASSVLPTGSAGELFF
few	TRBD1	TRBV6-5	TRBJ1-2	TGTGCCAGCAGCCCTGAGACAGGGGACTATGGCTACACCTTC	CASSPETGDYGYTF
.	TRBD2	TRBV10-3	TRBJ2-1	TGTGCCATCAGCCCCGGTCTAGCGGGGGGGGAGCAGTTCTTC	CAISPGLAGGEQFF
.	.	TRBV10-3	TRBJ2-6	TGTGCCTCAGGAGGGGCCAACGTCCTGACTTTC	CASGGANVLTF
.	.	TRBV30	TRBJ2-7	TGTGCCTGGAGTGTTGGCAGGGACTCCTACGAGCAGTACTTC	CAWSVGRDSYEQYF
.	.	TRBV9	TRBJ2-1	TGTGCCAGCAGCGCCCAAAACCGGGACTCTAAGCAGTTCTTC	CASSAQNRDSKQFF
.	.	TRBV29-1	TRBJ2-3	TGCAGCGCCCAACTAGTGTGGGGCACAGATACGCAGTATTTT	CSAQLVWGTDTQYF
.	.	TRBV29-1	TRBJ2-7	TGCAGCGTTGAGGTAGTTGCGGGTAGCGAGCAGTACTTC	CSVEVVAGSEQYF
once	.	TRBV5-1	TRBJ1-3	TGCGCCAGCAGATCGAAGGCGGGATCTGGAAACACCATATATTTT	CASRSKAGSGNTIYF
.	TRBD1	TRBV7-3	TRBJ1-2	TGTGCCAGCAGCTTAAGTCAGGGGGCAGGTGGCTACACCTTC	CASSLSQGAGGYTF
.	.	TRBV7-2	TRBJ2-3	TGTGCCAGCAGCCTACAGGGAGTTAATACGCAGTATTTT	CASSLQGVNTQYF
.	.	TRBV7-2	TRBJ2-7	TGTGCCAGCAGCTTAGTTAGGGGCTTCTCCTACGAGCAGTACTTC	CASSLVRGFSYEQYF
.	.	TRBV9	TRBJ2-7	TGTGCCAGCAGCCAGGGCCCGACCTACGAGCAGTACTTC	CASSQGPTYEQYF
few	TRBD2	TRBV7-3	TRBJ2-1	TGTGCCAGCAGCTTAAGTAGCGGGGGGGCATTTGAGCAGTTCTTC	CASSLSSGGAFEQFF
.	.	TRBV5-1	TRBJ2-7	TGCGCCAGCAGCTTGGATGGGACAAAGGGCCCCTACGAGCAGTACTTC	CASSLDGTKGPYEQYF
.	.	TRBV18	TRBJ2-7	TGTGCCAGCTCCCCCGGCCAAGTCAGGGGCCACGAGCAGTACTTC	CASSPGQVRGHEQYF